The 11 T cell receptor beta chains given below trace back to one sample, sequenced in a study of shared clonotypes between healthy human individuals. The method was immunoSEQ multiplex PCR; TCRdb's version includes in-frame clones alone and lacks a portion of them. Of hundreds of thousands of clones listed, less than 85% are singletons. The sequenced sample was memory CD4+ T cells sorted from blood. Subset defined: CD45RA-negative fraction. These receptors originate from a woman aged 30 to 39 in good health.

This clone was counted a few times. The chain combines TRBV7-9 with TRBJ2-7; 14 nucleotides line up with TRBD2. CDR1 is SEHNR and CDR2 is FQNEAQ in the germline V gene (reference sequence). This CDR3 contains 15 residues. V lost 5 bases to trimming and J lost 13 bases; unmatched junction nucleotides: 13. The CDR3 loop is CASSPETSGRAPGYF. CDR3 in DNA: TGTGCCAGCAGCCCAGAGACTAGCGGGAGGGCCCCCGGATACTTC.

V usage is TRBV6-1 and J usage is TRBJ2-1, with TRBD1 as a possible D gene (6 bases). The CDR3 length is 14 residues. From germline, CDR1 is MNHNS and CDR2 SASEGT. V was cut by 5 bases and J by 7 bases, with 15 bases left in between. CDR3 DNA sequence: TGTGCCAGCAGTAAACCAACAGGGTATAATGAGCAGTTCTTC. Translated: CASSKPTGYNEQFF.

This clone showed up just a few times. This chain links TRBV2 with TRBJ1-1; no firm D call. The CDR3 is 12 amino acids. Trimming shortened V by 7 bases and J by 0 bases, and 6 bases separated the two germline ends. Germline V gene lookup returns CDR1 SNHLY and CDR2 FYNNEI. The CDR3 DNA sequence: TGTGCCAGCAAACTAATGAACACTGAAGCTTTCTTT. As protein: CASKLMNTEAFF.

This chain links TRBV5-1 with TRBJ2-3; D gene ambiguous. Germline CDR1 is SGHRS and CDR2 is YFSETQ. This CDR3 contains 12 residues. The V gene lost 6 bases and the J gene lost 6 bases, with 11 bases spanning the gap. CDR3 protein: CASISEEDTQYF. The CDR3 DNA reads as TGCGCCAGCATATCCGAGGAGGATACGCAGTATTTT. Variable domain in full (rest from reference TRBV5-1 and TRBJ2-3): KAGVTQTPRYLIKTRGQQVTLSCSPISGHRSVSWYQQTPGQGLQFLFEYFSETQRNKGNFPGRFSGRQFSNSRSEMNVSTLELGDSALYLCASISEEDTQYFGPGTRLTVL.

This CDR3 reads CATQPPSGYLNNEQFF. Here the CDR3 DNA reads TGTGCCACTCAACCTCCTAGCGGCTACCTTAACAATGAGCAGTTCTTC. The chain uses TRBV6-6 and TRBJ2-1; 7 nucleotides align to TRBD2. Per the germline V gene, CDR1 is MNHNY and CDR2 is SVGAGI (reference sequence). CDR3 size: 16 residues. After removal of 10 bases from V and 5 bases from J, the junction contained 17 bases not matched to a gene.

The rearrangement joins TRBV19 to TRBJ1-1, with D possibly TRBD1 on 6 matching bases. Germline assignment: CDR1 LNHDA and CDR2 SQIVND (reference sequence). Between the trimmed V and J ends, which lost 7 bases and 6 bases, there was a span of 24 bases. This CDR3 is 16 amino acids long. CDR3 DNA sequence: TGTGCCAGTACGGACAGTCGAGGACGGTCGGTGGCTGAAGCTTTCTTT. This codes for CASTDSRGRSVAEAFF. Together with reference TRBV19 and TRBJ1-1, the CDR3 gives the full variable domain: DGGITQSPKYLFRKEGQNVTLSCEQNLNHDAMYWYRQDPGQGLRLIYYSQIVNDFQKGDIAEGYSVSREKKESFPLTVTSAQKNPTAFYLCASTDSRGRSVAEAFFGQGTRLTVV.

The chain recombines TRBV11-2 with TRBJ1-4; weak D call: TRBD1 (5 bases). Trimming removed 5 bases from V and 4 bases from J, with 17 bases in between. The CDR3 length is 16 residues. Germline CDR1 and CDR2: SGHAT and FQNNGV. The CDR3 DNA reads TGTGCCAGCAGCGCCCAGACAGCGATGCTTAATGAAAAACTGTTTTTT. This translates into CASSAQTAMLNEKLFF.

The V gene is TRBV19, the J gene TRBJ2-7; TRBD1 matches at 8 bases. Unmatched junction bases numbered 12, after V lost 10 bases and J lost 7 bases. CDR1 and CDR2 from the germline V gene are LNHDA and SQIVND (reference sequence). The CDR3 is 13 residues long. The CDR3 protein is CATDPGQAREQYF. The DNA for the CDR3 is TGTGCCACCGACCCGGGACAGGCTCGGGAGCAGTACTTC.

The rearrangement joins TRBV6-5 to TRBJ2-7; 8 bases fit TRBD1. Trimming removed 5 bases from V and 5 bases from J; junction bases left unmatched: 2. The CDR3 runs to 12 residues. Germline V gene lookup returns CDR1 MNHEY and CDR2 SVGAGI. The CDR3 sequence is CASSNRGNEQYF. The CDR3 DNA reads TGTGCCAGCAGTAACAGGGGGAACGAGCAGTACTTC.

This rearrangement joins TRBV2 to TRBJ1-1; D possibly corresponds to TRBD1 (5 bases). In germline, CDR1 is SNHLY, CDR2 FYNNEI. CDR3 length equals 16 residues. V lost 0 bases and J 0 bases, leaving 11 bases between the germline ends. CDR3 residues: CASSEAGGDLNTEAFF. In DNA, the CDR3 is TGTGCCAGCAGTGAAGCGGGTGGGGACCTGAACACTGAAGCTTTCTTT.

The chain couples TRBV5-1 to TRBJ2-5, with 10 bases that match TRBD1. After removal of 3 bases from V and 5 bases from J, the junction contained 7 bases not matched to a gene. The CDR3 spans 15 residues. The germline V gene has CDR1 SGHRS and CDR2 YFSETQ. CDR3 protein: CASSSGQGGLETQYF. CDR3 coding DNA: TGCGCCAGCAGCTCCGGACAGGGGGGTTTGGAGACCCAGTACTTC.